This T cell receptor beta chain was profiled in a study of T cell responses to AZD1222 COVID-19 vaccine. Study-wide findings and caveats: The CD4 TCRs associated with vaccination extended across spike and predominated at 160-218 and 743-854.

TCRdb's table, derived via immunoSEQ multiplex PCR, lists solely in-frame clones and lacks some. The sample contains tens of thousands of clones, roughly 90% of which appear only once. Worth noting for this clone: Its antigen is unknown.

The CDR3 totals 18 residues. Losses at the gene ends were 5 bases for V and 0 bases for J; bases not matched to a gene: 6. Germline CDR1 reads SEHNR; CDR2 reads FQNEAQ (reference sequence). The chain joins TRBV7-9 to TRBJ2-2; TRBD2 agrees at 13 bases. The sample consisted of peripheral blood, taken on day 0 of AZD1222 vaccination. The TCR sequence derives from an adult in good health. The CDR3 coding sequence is TGTGCCAGCAGCGAGGGGACTAGCGGGGAGACGAACACCGGGGAGCTGTTTTTT. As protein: CASSEGTSGETNTGELFF.